This T cell receptor beta chain emerged from a study of CD4+ T cells in melanoma. The data were produced by immunoSEQ multiplex PCR, yet TCRdb's version contains in-frame clones alone and is incomplete. The table includes 50,000 to 60,000 clones, more than 60% detected once. This clonotype was sampled from a human donor with melanoma. Sequencing used tumor tissue.

CDR3 in DNA: TGTGCCACCAAACGCGGGGAAAATTCACCCCTCCACTTT. As protein: CATKRGENSPLHF. This chain connects TRBV15 to TRBJ1-6; D gene uncertain. The germline V and J ends were trimmed by 7 bases and 7 bases, with 11 bases remaining between them. There are 13 residues in the CDR3. Germline lookup yields CDR1 LNHNV and CDR2 YYDKDF (reference sequence).